Included here is one T cell receptor beta chain sequence, with context. Its target is not known. These data belong to a study of follicular helper T cells after annual influenza vaccination. Regarding the study as a whole: Most later recoveries of Day 7 ICOS+CD38+ clones were ICOS-CD38- cTfh.

The time point denotes: 2013-2014 season, 7 days after vaccination. Cells are cTfh (non-naive CD4+CXCR5+PD-1+), split by ICOS and CD38 into double-positive or double-negative. The table came from immunoSEQ multiplex PCR; TCRdb's copy has only in-frame clones and leaves some out. The top ten hold around 2.7% of the sample, which has thousands of clones, 75% to 85% seen once. From germline, CDR1 is GTSNPN and CDR2 SVGIG (reference sequence). V shed 0 bases and J shed 7 bases, with 19 bases lying between them. There are 16 residues in the CDR3. Specimen: CXCR5+ CD38- circulating T follicular helper cells from blood, collected 7 days after influenza vaccination. Subset in this sample: circulating Tfh, non-naive CD4+CXCR5+PD-1+ (ICOS+CD38+ or ICOS-CD38-). This clonotype was sampled from an adult who received the influenza vaccine. This chain links TRBV30 with TRBJ1-5, with D possibly being TRBD1 (6 bases). In nucleotides, the CDR3 is TGTGCCTGGAGTGTAAGCGGGGGGCAGGGACACCAGCCCCAGCATTTT. It codes for CAWSVSGGQGHQPQHF.